This entry features one T cell receptor beta chain sequence. What it recognizes is unknown. Trimming took 7 bases from V and 3 from J, leaving 10 bases between them. Germline assignment: CDR1 MNHNY and CDR2 SVGAGI (reference sequence). The CDR3 loop spans 13 amino acids. Method: immunoSEQ multiplex PCR; TCRdb's copy keeps in-frame clones and lacks some. Of approximately 110,000 clones in the sample, around 87% are singletons; the top ten hold roughly 1.1%. These data are taken from a study of T cell responses to AZD1222 COVID-19 vaccine. Findings of the study overall: Without day 14 samples, only post-peak T cell repertoires were studied. Seropositivity was recorded at baseline in only 6 or 7 AZD1222 recipients. Clonal diversity was possibly underestimated; the donors were predominantly white British and more often female.

The chain combines TRBV6-6 with TRBJ1-5; possible D gene TRBD1, 6 bases. The specimen was peripheral blood, collected on day 0 of AZD1222 vaccination. This clonotype was sampled from an adult in good health. CDR3 protein: CASINRDNQPQHF. The DNA for the CDR3 is TGTGCCAGCATTAACAGGGACAATCAGCCCCAGCATTTT.